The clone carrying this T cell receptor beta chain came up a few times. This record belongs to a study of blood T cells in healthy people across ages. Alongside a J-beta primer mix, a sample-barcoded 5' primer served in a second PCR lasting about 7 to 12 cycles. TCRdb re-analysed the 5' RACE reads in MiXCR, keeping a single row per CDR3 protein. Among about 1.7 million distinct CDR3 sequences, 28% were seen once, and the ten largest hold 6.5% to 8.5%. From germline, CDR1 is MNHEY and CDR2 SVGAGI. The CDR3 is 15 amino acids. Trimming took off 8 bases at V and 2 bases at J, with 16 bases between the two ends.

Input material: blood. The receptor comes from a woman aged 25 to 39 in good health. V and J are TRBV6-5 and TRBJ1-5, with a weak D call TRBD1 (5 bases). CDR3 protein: CASGRGGLGNQPQHF. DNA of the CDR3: TGTGCCAGCGGACGTGGGGGTTTGGGCAATCAGCCCCAGCATTTT.